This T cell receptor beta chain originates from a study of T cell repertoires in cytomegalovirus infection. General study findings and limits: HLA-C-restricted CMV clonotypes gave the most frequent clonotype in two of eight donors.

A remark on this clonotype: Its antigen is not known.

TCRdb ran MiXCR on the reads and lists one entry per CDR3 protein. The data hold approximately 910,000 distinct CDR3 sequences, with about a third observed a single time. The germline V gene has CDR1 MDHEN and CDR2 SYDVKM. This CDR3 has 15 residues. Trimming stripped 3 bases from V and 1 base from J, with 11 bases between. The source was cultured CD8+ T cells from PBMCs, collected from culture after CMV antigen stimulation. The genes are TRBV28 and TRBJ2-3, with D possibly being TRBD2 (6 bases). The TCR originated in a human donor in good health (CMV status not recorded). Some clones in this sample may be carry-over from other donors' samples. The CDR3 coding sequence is TGTGCCAGCAGTTTCGGGTGGGGGGGCACAGATACGCAGTATTTT. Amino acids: CASSFGWGGTDTQYF.